Shown below are 23 T cell receptor beta chains from a single sample sequenced in a study of beta chain features in type 1 diabetes. These receptors are not linked to any known antigen. Findings and limits, study-wide: Shortening of TCRB CDR3s, moderate but significant, appeared in all four CD4+ subsets of Type 1 diabetes patients.

Every bit of the isolated RNA underwent reverse transcription, so sequencing read expressed TCRB transcripts. Measured with immunoSEQ multiplex PCR; TCRdb has only the in-frame clones, and not every one. In the table there are hundreds of thousands of clones, about an eighth of which are singletons. The specimen sequenced was naive CD4+ T cells from blood. The receptors were sampled from a man aged 18-30 years with type 1 diabetes.

This clone has only a few counts. CDR3 sequence (DNA): TGTGCCAGCAGCTTCCGGACGGGGACTAATGAAAAACTGTTTTTT. Translated: CASSFRTGTNEKLFF. The chain recombines TRBV14 with TRBJ1-4, with D uncertain. The CDR3 runs to 15 residues. In germline, CDR1 is SGHDN, CDR2 FVKESK. Trimming stripped 5 bases from V and 2 bases from J, with 12 bases between.

The rearrangement uses TRBV15 and TRBJ1-5, with 8 positions matching TRBD1. The CDR3 has 15 residues. Germline V CDR1 and CDR2: LNHNV, YYDKDF (reference sequence). V trimming: 0 bases; J trimming: 4 bases; junction bases outside the gene matches: 2. Here the CDR3 DNA reads TGTGCCACCAGCAGAGAACGGACAGGGAATCAGCCCCAGCATTTT. It is translated as CATSRERTGNQPQHF.

This clone was picked up a small number of times. At the DNA level, this CDR3 is encoded by other sequences in the same sample as well. The rearrangement links TRBV30 to TRBJ2-1; D perhaps matches TRBD1 (5 bases). CDR1 and CDR2 from the germline V gene are GTSNPN and SVGIG (reference sequence). This CDR3 spans 12 amino acids. Trimming cost V 0 bases and J 9 bases, with 9 bases left between them. This CDR3 reads CAWSVQGVEQFF. Written as DNA, the CDR3 is TGTGCCTGGAGTGTCCAGGGTGTTGAGCAGTTCTTC.

This chain joins TRBV9 and TRBJ2-5; 8 nucleotides align to TRBD1. The CDR3 runs 16 residues. Germline V lookup: CDR1 SGDLS, CDR2 YYNGEE. Losses at the gene ends were 3 bases for V and 3 bases for J; bases not matched to a gene: 10. Here the CDR3 DNA reads TGTGCCAGCAGCGCAGGCGGAGGACAGGGCAAAGAGACCCAGTACTTC. Protein: CASSAGGGQGKETQYF.

This clone came up a few times. The chain couples TRBV6-5 to TRBJ1-2; no definite D call. CDR3 size: 13 residues. V was cut by 2 bases and J by 6 bases, with 10 bases left in between. CDR1 and CDR2 from the germline V gene are MNHEY and SVGAGI. The CDR3 loop reads CASSYREGDGYTF. The CDR3 DNA follows: TGTGCCAGCAGTTACCGGGAGGGTGATGGCTACACCTTC.

This clone turned up a few times. The V call is TRBV6-6, the J call TRBJ2-1, with 7 bases aligning to TRBD2. There are 16 residues in the CDR3. Looked up from germline, CDR1 is MNHNY and CDR2 is SVGAGI (reference sequence). Trimming removed 0 bases from V and 6 bases from J; junction bases left unmatched: 8. The DNA for the CDR3 is TGTGCCAGCAGTTACTCACCTGGACTAGGGAGCAATGAGCAGTTCTTC. Amino acids: CASSYSPGLGSNEQFF.

The rearrangement joins TRBV18 to TRBJ2-7; 9 bases match TRBD2. CDR1 and CDR2 from the germline V gene are KGHSH and LQKENI. The CDR3 covers 17 residues. J was trimmed by 6 bases and V by 0 bases; bases with no gene match: 12. The CDR3 DNA sequence: TGTGCCAGCTCACCACCCGGCTTAGCGGGGGCAGGTGGCGAGCAGTACTTC. Its translation is CASSPPGLAGAGGEQYF. The whole variable domain, remainder taken from reference TRBV18 and TRBJ2-7, is NAGVMQNPRHLVRRRGQEARLRCSPMKGHSHVYWYRQLPEEGLKFMVYLQKENIIDESGMPKERFSAEFPKEGPSILRIQQVVRGDSAAYFCASSPPGLAGAGGEQYFGPGTRLTVT.

The J gene is TRBJ2-1, the V gene TRBV28; possibly TRBD1 for D (5 bases). CDR1 MDHEN and CDR2 SYDVKM come from the germline V gene. V was trimmed by 2 bases and J by 0 bases, leaving 11 bases between them. The CDR3 consists of 16 residues. The CDR3 loop is CASSLPGQLSYNEQFF. In DNA form, the CDR3 reads TGTGCCAGCAGTTTACCTGGACAACTCTCCTACAATGAGCAGTTCTTC.

The chain joins TRBV5-6 to TRBJ1-1; D unresolved. The CDR3 has 11 amino acids. Germline loops: CDR1 SGHDT, CDR2 YYEEEE. The V end was cut by 0 bases, the J end by 5 bases, with 2 bases between. The CDR3 sequence is CASSLETEAFF. CDR3 DNA: TGTGCCAGCAGCTTGGAAACTGAAGCTTTCTTT.

This clone was seen a handful of times. V gene TRBV4-2 combines with J gene TRBJ1-3; TRBD1 is a possible D gene (5 bases). CDR1 LGHNA and CDR2 YNFKEQ come from the germline V gene. The germline V and J ends were trimmed by 0 bases and 4 bases, with 16 bases remaining between them. This CDR3 contains 17 residues. CDR3 coding DNA: TGTGCCAGCAGCCAAGACCCCGGGGGTTTGACGGGAAACACCATATATTTT. Protein: CASSQDPGGLTGNTIYF.

The genes are TRBV30 and TRBJ1-1, with 7 bases lining up with TRBD1. CDR1 is GTSNPN, CDR2 SVGIG, per germline (reference sequence). V shed 2 bases and J 8 bases; nucleotides not matched to a gene: 11. The CDR3 runs 14 residues. The CDR3: CAWSPPRDRVEAFF. As DNA, the CDR3 is TGTGCCTGGAGTCCCCCCCGGGACAGAGTGGAAGCTTTCTTT.

This clone was seen only a few times. The chain recombines TRBV30 with TRBJ2-3; the match to TRBD2 covers 8 bases. Per the germline V gene, CDR1 is GTSNPN and CDR2 is SVGIG (reference sequence). V gave up 5 bases and J gave up 2 bases; unmatched junction bases: 15. The length of the CDR3 is 17 residues. The CDR3 DNA reads TGTGCCTGGGCCCTGGGGAAAGCGGGAGCCCTCACAGATACGCAGTATTTT. It translates to CAWALGKAGALTDTQYF.

The sample holds a few counts of this clone. This rearrangement joins TRBV7-2 to TRBJ2-2; weak D call: TRBD2 (5 bases). V was clipped by 1 base and J by 13 bases, with 16 bases between them. The CDR3 is 14 residues long. CDR1 is SGHTA and CDR2 is FQGNSA in the germline V gene. CDR3 loop: CASSLGQEVARLFF. Here the CDR3 DNA reads TGTGCCAGCAGCTTAGGCCAGGAGGTAGCCCGGCTGTTTTTT.

This clone was seen more than once but under ten times. The chain uses TRBV6-9 and TRBJ1-4, with a weak D call TRBD1 (5 bases). Germline lookup yields CDR1 MNHGY and CDR2 SVAAGI. Trimming shortened V by 10 bases and J by 7 bases, and 22 bases separated the two germline ends. There are 15 residues in the CDR3. The CDR3 sequence is CAIPCGWGVVEKLFF. CDR3 bases: TGTGCCATCCCCTGCGGCTGGGGGGTGGTTGAAAAACTGTTTTTT.

This clone was observed a handful of times. This chain links TRBV14 with TRBJ2-7; D is ambiguous. CDR1 SGHDN and CDR2 FVKESK come from the germline V gene. There are 13 residues in the CDR3. V was cut by 0 bases and J by 6 bases, with 9 bases left in between. The CDR3 DNA is TGTGCCAGCAGCCAAGATTGGAGTGGCGAGCAGTACTTC. This gives the protein CASSQDWSGEQYF.

This clone was counted between two and nine times. Other DNA variants within this sample encode the same CDR3. V gene TRBV5-1 combines with J gene TRBJ2-5, with 7 bases that match TRBD2. Per germline, CDR1 SGHRS and CDR2 YFSETQ. The CDR3 consists of 14 residues. With 0 bases clipped from V and 3 bases from J, the junction kept 2 bases outside the gene matches. The CDR3 DNA is TGCGCCAGCAGCTTGGGTGCGGGGGAAGAGACCCAGTACTTC. Its translation: CASSLGAGEETQYF. Complete variable domain (other parts from reference TRBV5-1 and TRBJ2-5): KAGVTQTPRYLIKTRGQQVTLSCSPISGHRSVSWYQQTPGQGLQFLFEYFSETQRNKGNFPGRFSGRQFSNSRSEMNVSTLELGDSALYLCASSLGAGEETQYFGPGTRLLVL.

This clone was seen more than once but under ten times. The CDR3 protein is CASRTGGTTRQYF. In DNA form, the CDR3 reads TGTGCCAGCAGGACAGGGGGCACTACGAGGCAGTACTTC. J is TRBJ2-7 and V is TRBV28; 10 bases agree with TRBD1. The CDR3 consists of 13 residues. Germline V gives CDR1 MDHEN, CDR2 SYDVKM. The V segment lost 6 bases and the J segment 9 bases; nucleotides outside the gene matches: 8.

V is TRBV7-9 and J is TRBJ1-6; 9 bases match TRBD1. Germline V gene lookup returns CDR1 SEHNR and CDR2 FQNEAQ (reference sequence). V dropped 6 bases and J dropped 9; count of bases not matched to a gene: 9. CDR3 length: 15 residues. As DNA, the CDR3 is TGTGCCAGCAGTACACAGGGGGCTTCGGGTTCACCCCTCCACTTT. It codes for CASSTQGASGSPLHF.

This clone occurred a few times. V gene TRBV29-1 combines with J gene TRBJ2-5; TRBD1 matches at 7 bases. Germline V CDR1 and CDR2: SQVTM, ANQGSEA. Trimming removed 8 bases from V and 2 bases from J; junction bases left unmatched: 11. This CDR3 contains 14 residues. The CDR3 nucleotides are TGCAGCTCCCGACGGACAGGCGGGCAAGAGACCCAGTACTTC. It translates to CSSRRTGGQETQYF. The full variable domain, in which reference TRBV29-1 and TRBJ2-5 provide the parts outside the CDR3, is SAVISQKPSRDICQRGTSLTIQCQVDSQVTMMFWYRQQPGQSLTLIATANQGSEATYESGFVIDKFPISRPNLTFSTLTVSNMSPEDSSIYLCSSRRTGGQETQYFGPGTRLLVL.

This clone was counted a few times. J is TRBJ1-5 and V is TRBV5-5; D gene uncertain. The CDR3 length is 15 residues. Germline CDR1 SGHKS, CDR2 YYEKEE (reference sequence). V gave up 4 bases and J gave up 2 bases, with 13 bases separating them. The CDR3 protein is CASSLILGGNQPQHF. CDR3 in DNA: TGTGCCAGCAGCCTCATCCTTGGGGGCAATCAGCCCCAGCATTTT.

This clone appeared a few times. This rearrangement joins TRBV21-1 to TRBJ2-5; the D call in the table, TRBD2, was not verified against the DNA. TRBV21-1 counts as a pseudogene. This CDR3 spans 16 amino acids. In DNA, the CDR3 is TGTGCCAGCAGCAAAGTCCCACCTACTAGCGGGGAGACCCAGTACTTC. Translating gives CASSKVPPTSGETQYF.

The gene calls are TRBV7-9 and TRBJ1-2; the D gene is possibly TRBD1 (5 bases). V lost 8 bases, J lost 5 bases, and 24 bases lay in between. The CDR3 length is 16 residues. Germline-derived CDR1 and CDR2 are SEHNR and FQNEAQ (reference sequence). The CDR3 region has the DNA TGTGCCAGCTACGCCATCGGGGCGCGGAATGGTTATGGCTACACCTTC. As protein: CASYAIGARNGYGYTF.

The chain couples TRBV30 to TRBJ2-7; TRBD2 might be the D (5 bases). Germline CDR1 GTSNPN, CDR2 SVGIG (reference sequence). V shed 3 bases and J shed 6 bases, with 15 bases lying between them. The CDR3 has 13 residues. CDR3 sequence reads: CAWSLEDLGEQYF. The CDR3, as DNA: TGTGCCTGGAGCCTGGAGGACCTGGGCGAGCAGTACTTC.